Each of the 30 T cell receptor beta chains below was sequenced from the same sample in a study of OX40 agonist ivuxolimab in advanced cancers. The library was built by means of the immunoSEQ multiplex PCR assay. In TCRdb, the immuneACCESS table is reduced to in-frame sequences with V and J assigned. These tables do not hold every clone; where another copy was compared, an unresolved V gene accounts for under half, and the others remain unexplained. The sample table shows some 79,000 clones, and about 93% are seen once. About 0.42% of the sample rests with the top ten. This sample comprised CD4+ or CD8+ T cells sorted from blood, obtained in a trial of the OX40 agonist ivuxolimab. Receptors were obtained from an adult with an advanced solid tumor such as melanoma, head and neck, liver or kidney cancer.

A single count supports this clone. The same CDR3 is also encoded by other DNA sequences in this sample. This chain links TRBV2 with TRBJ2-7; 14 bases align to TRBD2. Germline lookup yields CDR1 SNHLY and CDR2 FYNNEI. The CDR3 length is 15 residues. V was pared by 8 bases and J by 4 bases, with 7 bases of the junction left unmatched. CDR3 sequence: CASGRLAGGGYEQYF. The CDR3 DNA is TGTGCCAGCGGCCGACTAGCGGGAGGGGGGTACGAGCAGTACTTC.

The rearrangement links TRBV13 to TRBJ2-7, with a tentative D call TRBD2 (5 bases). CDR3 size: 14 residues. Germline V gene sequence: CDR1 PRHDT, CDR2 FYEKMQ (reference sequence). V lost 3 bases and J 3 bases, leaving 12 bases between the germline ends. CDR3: CASSLSGKIYEQYF. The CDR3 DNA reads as TGTGCCAGCAGCTTGTCCGGGAAAATCTACGAGCAGTACTTC. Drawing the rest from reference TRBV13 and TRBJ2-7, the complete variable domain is AAGVIQSPRHLIKEKRETATLKCYPIPRHDTVYWYQQGPGQDPQFLISFYEKMQSDKGSIPDRFSAQQFSDYHSELNMSSLELGDSALYFCASSLSGKIYEQYFGPGTRLTVT.

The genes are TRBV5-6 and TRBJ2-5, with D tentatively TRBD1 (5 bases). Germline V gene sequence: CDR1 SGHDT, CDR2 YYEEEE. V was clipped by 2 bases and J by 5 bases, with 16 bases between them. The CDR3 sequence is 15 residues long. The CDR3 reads CASSFSWGSVETQYF. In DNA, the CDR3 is TGTGCCAGCAGCTTTTCGTGGGGCAGCGTGGAGACCCAGTACTTC.

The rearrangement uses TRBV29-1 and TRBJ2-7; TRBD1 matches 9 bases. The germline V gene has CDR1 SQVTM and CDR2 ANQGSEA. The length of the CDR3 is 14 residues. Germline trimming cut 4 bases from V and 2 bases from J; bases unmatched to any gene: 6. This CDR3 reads CSVVSTGGAYEQYF. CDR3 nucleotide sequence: TGCAGCGTTGTTTCGACAGGGGGAGCCTACGAGCAGTACTTC.

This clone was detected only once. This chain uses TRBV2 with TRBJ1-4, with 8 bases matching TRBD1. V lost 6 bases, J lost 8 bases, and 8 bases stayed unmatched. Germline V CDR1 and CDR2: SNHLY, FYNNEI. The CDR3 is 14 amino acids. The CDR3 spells CASRYRGTGEKLFF. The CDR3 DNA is TGTGCCAGCAGATACAGGGGGACGGGAGAAAAACTGTTTTTT.

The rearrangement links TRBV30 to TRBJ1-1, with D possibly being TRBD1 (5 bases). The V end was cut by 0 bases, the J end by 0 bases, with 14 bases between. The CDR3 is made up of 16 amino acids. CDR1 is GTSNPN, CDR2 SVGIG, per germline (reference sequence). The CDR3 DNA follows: TGTGCCTGGAGTGTACGGGGGGGGATGGTGAACACTGAAGCTTTCTTT. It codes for CAWSVRGGMVNTEAFF.

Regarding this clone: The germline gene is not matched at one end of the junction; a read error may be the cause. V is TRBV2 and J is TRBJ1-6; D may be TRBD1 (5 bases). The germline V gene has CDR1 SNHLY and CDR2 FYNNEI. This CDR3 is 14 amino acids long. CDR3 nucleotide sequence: TGTGCCAGCAGGGAAGACAGTTCCCATTCACCCCTCCACTTT. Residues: CASREDSSHSPLHF.

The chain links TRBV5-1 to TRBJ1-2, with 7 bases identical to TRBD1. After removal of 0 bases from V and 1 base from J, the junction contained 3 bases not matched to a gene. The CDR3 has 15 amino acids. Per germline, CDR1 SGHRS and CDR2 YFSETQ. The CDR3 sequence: CASSLEAGGNYGYTF. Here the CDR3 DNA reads TGCGCCAGCAGCTTGGAGGCAGGGGGTAACTATGGCTACACCTTC.

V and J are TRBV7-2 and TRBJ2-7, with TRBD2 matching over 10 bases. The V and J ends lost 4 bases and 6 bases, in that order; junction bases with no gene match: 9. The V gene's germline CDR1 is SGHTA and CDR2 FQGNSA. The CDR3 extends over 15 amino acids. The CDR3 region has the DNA TGTGCCAGCAGCTCTCTAGCGGGAGCTTCCGCCGAGCAGTACTTC. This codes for CASSSLAGASAEQYF. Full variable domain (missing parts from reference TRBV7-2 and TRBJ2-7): GAGVSQSPSNKVTEKGKDVELRCDPISGHTALYWYRQSLGQGLEFLIYFQGNSAPDKSGLPSDRFSAERTGGSVSTLTIQRTQQEDSAVYLCASSSLAGASAEQYFGPGTRLTVT.

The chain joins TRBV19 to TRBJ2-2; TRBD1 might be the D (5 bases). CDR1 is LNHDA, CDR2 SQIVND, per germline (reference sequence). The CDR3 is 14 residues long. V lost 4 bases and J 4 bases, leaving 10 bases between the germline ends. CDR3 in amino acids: CASSTGRSTGELFF. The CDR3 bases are TGTGCCAGTAGTACAGGGCGTAGCACCGGGGAGCTGTTTTTT.

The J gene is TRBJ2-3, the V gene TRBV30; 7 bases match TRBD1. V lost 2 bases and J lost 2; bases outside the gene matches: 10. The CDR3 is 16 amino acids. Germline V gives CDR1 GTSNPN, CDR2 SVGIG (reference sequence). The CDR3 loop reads CAWSLGQPSYTDTQYF. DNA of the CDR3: TGTGCCTGGAGTTTGGGACAGCCCTCTTACACAGATACGCAGTATTTT.

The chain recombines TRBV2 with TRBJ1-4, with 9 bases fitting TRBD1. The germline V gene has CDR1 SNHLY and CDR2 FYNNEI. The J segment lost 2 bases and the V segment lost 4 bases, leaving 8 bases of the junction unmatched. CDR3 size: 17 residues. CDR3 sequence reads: CASSVRGQGTTNEKLFF. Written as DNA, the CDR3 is TGTGCCAGCAGTGTAAGGGGACAGGGAACCACTAATGAAAAACTGTTTTTT.

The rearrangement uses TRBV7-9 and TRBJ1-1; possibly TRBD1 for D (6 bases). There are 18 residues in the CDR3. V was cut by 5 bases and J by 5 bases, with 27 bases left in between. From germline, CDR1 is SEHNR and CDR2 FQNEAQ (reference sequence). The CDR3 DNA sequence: TGTGCCAGCAGCCCGAATGGCGGAGGGGGGGCGAAGGGAACTGAAGCTTTCTTT. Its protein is CASSPNGGGGAKGTEAFF.

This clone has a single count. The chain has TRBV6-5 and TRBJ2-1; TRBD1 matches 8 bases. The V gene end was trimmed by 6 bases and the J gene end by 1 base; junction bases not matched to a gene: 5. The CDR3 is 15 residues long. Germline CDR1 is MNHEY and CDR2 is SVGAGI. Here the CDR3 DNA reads TGTGCCAGCAGAACCGGGACAGGATCCTACAATGAGCAGTTCTTC. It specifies CASRTGTGSYNEQFF.

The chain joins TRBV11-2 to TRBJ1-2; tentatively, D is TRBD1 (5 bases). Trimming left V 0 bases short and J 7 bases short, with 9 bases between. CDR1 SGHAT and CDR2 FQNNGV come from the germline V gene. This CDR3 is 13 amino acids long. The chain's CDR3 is CASSLDLGAGYTF. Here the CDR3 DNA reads TGTGCCAGCAGCTTAGATCTAGGGGCTGGCTACACCTTC.

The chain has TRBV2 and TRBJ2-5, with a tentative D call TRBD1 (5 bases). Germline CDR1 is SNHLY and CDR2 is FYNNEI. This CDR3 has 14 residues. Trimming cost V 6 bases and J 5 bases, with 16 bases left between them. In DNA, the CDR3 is TGTGCCAGCAGACCCGACAGTATGCGGGAGACCCAGTACTTC. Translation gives CASRPDSMRETQYF.

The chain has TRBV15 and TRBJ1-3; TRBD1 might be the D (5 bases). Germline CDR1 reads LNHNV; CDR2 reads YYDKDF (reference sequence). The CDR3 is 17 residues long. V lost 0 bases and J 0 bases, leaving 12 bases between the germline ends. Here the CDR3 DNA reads TGTGCCACCAGCAGAGATAGGGGCGACCACTCTGGAAACACCATATATTTT. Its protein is CATSRDRGDHSGNTIYF.

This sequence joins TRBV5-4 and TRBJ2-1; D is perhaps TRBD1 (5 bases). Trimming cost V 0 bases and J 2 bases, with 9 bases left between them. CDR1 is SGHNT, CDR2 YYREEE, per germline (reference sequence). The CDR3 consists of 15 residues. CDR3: CASSLGQSTYNEQFF. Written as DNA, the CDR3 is TGTGCCAGCAGCTTGGGACAGAGTACCTACAATGAGCAGTTCTTC.

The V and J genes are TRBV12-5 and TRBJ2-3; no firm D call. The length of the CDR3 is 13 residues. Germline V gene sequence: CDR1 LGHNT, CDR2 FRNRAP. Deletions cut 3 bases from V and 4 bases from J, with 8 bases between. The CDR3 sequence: CASGFVSADTQYF. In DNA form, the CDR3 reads TGTGCTAGTGGTTTTGTTAGTGCAGATACGCAGTATTTT.

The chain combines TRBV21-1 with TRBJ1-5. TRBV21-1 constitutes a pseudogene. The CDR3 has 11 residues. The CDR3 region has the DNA TGTGCCAGCACCGACTCTGGTCTCCAGCATTTT. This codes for CASTDSGLQHF.

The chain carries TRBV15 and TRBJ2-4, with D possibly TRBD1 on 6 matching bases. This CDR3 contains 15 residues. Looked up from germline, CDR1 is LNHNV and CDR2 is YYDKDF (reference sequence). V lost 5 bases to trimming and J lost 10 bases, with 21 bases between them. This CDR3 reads CATSSQGGPPPIQYF. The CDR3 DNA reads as TGTGCCACCAGCTCCCAAGGGGGTCCGCCGCCGATTCAGTACTTC.

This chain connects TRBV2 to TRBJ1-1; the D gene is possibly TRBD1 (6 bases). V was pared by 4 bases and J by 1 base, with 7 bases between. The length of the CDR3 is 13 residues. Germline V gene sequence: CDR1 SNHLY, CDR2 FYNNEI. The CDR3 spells CASSADRNTEAFF. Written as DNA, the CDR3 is TGTGCCAGCAGTGCGGACAGGAACACTGAAGCTTTCTTT.

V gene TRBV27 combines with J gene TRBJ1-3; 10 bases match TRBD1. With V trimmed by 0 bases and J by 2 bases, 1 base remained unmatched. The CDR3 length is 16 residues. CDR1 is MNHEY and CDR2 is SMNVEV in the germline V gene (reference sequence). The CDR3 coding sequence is TGTGCCAGCAGTTTATCCGGGACAGGGGCTGGAAACACCATATATTTT. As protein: CASSLSGTGAGNTIYF.

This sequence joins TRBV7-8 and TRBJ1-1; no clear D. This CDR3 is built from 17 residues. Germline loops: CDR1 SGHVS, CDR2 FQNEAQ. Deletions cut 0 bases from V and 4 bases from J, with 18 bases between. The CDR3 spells CASSLARIGRMGTEAFF. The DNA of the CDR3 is TGTGCCAGCAGCTTAGCGCGCATAGGCAGGATGGGCACTGAAGCTTTCTTT.

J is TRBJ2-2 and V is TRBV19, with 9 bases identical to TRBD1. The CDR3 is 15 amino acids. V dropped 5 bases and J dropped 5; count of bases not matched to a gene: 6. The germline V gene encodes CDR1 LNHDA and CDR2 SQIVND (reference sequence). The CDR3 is CASSLGQGGTGELFF. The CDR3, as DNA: TGTGCCAGTAGTCTGGGACAGGGAGGGACCGGGGAGCTGTTTTTT.

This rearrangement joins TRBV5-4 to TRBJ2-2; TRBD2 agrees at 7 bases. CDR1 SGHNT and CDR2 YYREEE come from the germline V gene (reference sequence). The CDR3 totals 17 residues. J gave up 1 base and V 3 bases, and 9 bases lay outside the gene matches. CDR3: CASSYMRLAVNTGELFF. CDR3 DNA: TGTGCCAGCAGCTACATGCGGCTAGCGGTGAACACCGGGGAGCTGTTTTTT.

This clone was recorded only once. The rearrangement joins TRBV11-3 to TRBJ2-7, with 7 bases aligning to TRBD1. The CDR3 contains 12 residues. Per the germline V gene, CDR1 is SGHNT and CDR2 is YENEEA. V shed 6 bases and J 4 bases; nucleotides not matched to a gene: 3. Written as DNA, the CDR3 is TGTGCCAGCAGTTTCAGGGGGTACGAGCAGTACTTC. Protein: CASSFRGYEQYF.

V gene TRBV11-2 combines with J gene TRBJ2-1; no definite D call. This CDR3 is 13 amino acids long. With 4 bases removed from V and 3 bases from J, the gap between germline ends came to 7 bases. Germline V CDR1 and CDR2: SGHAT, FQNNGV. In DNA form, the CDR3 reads TGTGCCAGCAGCTCCTTGGGCTACAATGAGCAGTTCTTC. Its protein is CASSSLGYNEQFF.

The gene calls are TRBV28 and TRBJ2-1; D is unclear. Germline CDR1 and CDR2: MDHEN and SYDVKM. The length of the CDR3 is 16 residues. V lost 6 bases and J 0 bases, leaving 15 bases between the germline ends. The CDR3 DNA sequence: TGTGCCAGCAGCCGCCTCAGTCTCAGCTCCTACAATGAGCAGTTCTTC. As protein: CASSRLSLSSYNEQFF.

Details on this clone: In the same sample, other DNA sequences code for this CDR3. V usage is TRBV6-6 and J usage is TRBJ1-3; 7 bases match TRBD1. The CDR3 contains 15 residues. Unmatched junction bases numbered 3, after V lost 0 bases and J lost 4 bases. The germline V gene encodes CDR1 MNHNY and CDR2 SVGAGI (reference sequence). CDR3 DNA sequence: TGTGCCAGCAGTTACTCGCAGGGGGGAGGAAACACCATATATTTT. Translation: CASSYSQGGGNTIYF.